Below are 23 T cell receptor beta chains sequenced from a single sample in a study of OX40 agonist ivuxolimab in advanced cancers. Profiling relied on immunoSEQ multiplex PCR, and the TCRdb table lists in-frame clones only, not all of them. This sample carries some 90,000 clones, roughly 89% of them seen once, and the ten largest clones take around 0.86%. The starting material was CD4+ or CD8+ T cells sorted from blood, obtained in a trial of the OX40 agonist ivuxolimab. The receptors stem from an adult with an advanced solid tumor such as melanoma, head and neck, liver or kidney cancer.

This rearrangement joins TRBV29-1 to TRBJ2-5; TRBD1 aligns across 8 bases. In germline, CDR1 is SQVTM, CDR2 ANQGSEA. V lost 4 bases to trimming and J lost 5 bases; unmatched junction nucleotides: 9. The CDR3 sequence is 14 residues long. The CDR3 DNA reads as TGCAGCGTTGGAGAGCAGGGGGCCCCCGAGACCCAGTACTTC. This gives the protein CSVGEQGAPETQYF. Using reference TRBV29-1 and TRBJ2-5 for the parts outside the CDR3, the full variable domain is SAVISQKPSRDICQRGTSLTIQCQVDSQVTMMFWYRQQPGQSLTLIATANQGSEATYESGFVIDKFPISRPNLTFSTLTVSNMSPEDSSIYLCSVGEQGAPETQYFGPGTRLLVL.

V gene TRBV4-1 combines with J gene TRBJ1-1; a weak D match, TRBD1 (6 bases). The CDR3 is 17 amino acids. V was clipped by 1 base and J by 0 bases, with 15 bases between them. Germline V gene lookup returns CDR1 MGHRA and CDR2 YSYEKL. The chain's CDR3 is CASSQGALGQLNTEAFF. CDR3 nucleotide sequence: TGCGCCAGCAGCCAAGGGGCACTCGGACAGTTGAACACTGAAGCTTTCTTT.

The gene calls are TRBV9 and TRBJ2-2, with TRBD2 matching 11 bases. The trim removed 1 base at V and 13 bases at J, leaving 3 bases unmatched. The CDR3 extends over 13 amino acids. Germline V gene lookup returns CDR1 SGDLS and CDR2 YYNGEE. DNA for the CDR3: TGTGCCAGCAGCGTAACTAGCGGGAGCTTGCTGTTTTTT. Encoded protein: CASSVTSGSLLFF.

The chain links TRBV7-9 to TRBJ2-3, with D unresolved. CDR1 and CDR2 from the germline V gene are SEHNR and FQNEAQ (reference sequence). Trimming left V 1 base short and J 4 bases short, with 6 bases between. The CDR3 has 13 amino acids. CDR3 sequence: CASSLGVADTQYF. As DNA, the CDR3 is TGTGCCAGCAGCTTAGGAGTCGCAGATACGCAGTATTTT.

The chain combines TRBV9 with TRBJ1-2; D might be TRBD1 (6 bases). The CDR3 sequence is 15 residues long. Germline values: CDR1 SGDLS, CDR2 YYNGEE. The V end was cut by 0 bases, the J end by 2 bases, with 11 bases between. The CDR3 spells CASSVGQDLNYGYTF. CDR3 in DNA: TGTGCCAGCAGCGTAGGACAGGATCTAAACTATGGCTACACCTTC.

V usage is TRBV9 and J usage is TRBJ1-4; 9 bases align to TRBD1. Looked up from germline, CDR1 is SGDLS and CDR2 is YYNGEE. Trimming cost V 3 bases and J 8 bases; bases outside gene matches: 5. This CDR3 is 14 amino acids long. The CDR3 sequence is CASSAGQGYEKLFF. CDR3 nucleotides: TGTGCCAGCAGCGCGGGACAGGGTTACGAAAAACTGTTTTTT.

The V and J genes are TRBV29-1 and TRBJ1-1; 10 bases align to TRBD1. The germline gives CDR1 SQVTM, CDR2 ANQGSEA. The CDR3 has 11 amino acids. V trimming: 6 bases; J trimming: 9 bases; junction bases outside the gene matches: 4. The CDR3 is CSVDRGSQAFF. The CDR3 DNA is TGCAGCGTGGACAGGGGGTCTCAAGCTTTCTTT. Drawing the rest from reference TRBV29-1 and TRBJ1-1, the complete variable domain is SAVISQKPSRDICQRGTSLTIQCQVDSQVTMMFWYRQQPGQSLTLIATANQGSEATYESGFVIDKFPISRPNLTFSTLTVSNMSPEDSSIYLCSVDRGSQAFFGQGTRLTVV.

The chain joins TRBV19 to TRBJ1-2; 9 bases are shared with TRBD1. The CDR3 totals 14 residues. V lost 5 bases to trimming and J lost 8 bases; unmatched junction nucleotides: 9. The germline V gene has CDR1 LNHDA and CDR2 SQIVND (reference sequence). The CDR3 nucleotides are TGTGCCAGTAGTCCCCGGGACAGGGTCGGAGGCTACACCTTC. Its protein is CASSPRDRVGGYTF. Variable domain in full (rest from reference TRBV19 and TRBJ1-2): DGGITQSPKYLFRKEGQNVTLSCEQNLNHDAMYWYRQDPGQGLRLIYYSQIVNDFQKGDIAEGYSVSREKKESFPLTVTSAQKNPTAFYLCASSPRDRVGGYTFGSGTRLTVV.

The V gene is TRBV11-3, the J gene TRBJ2-7, with unresolved D. The CDR3 loop spans 16 amino acids. Germline loops: CDR1 SGHNT, CDR2 YENEEA. V gave up 5 bases and J gave up 3 bases, with 20 bases separating them. In DNA, the CDR3 is TGTGCCAGCAGCCTTAGTCCCCGATCAAGGGACTACGAGCAGTACTTC. This gives the protein CASSLSPRSRDYEQYF.

J is TRBJ1-1 and V is TRBV12-5; no reliable D call. Germline V gives CDR1 LGHNT, CDR2 FRNRAP. The germline V and J ends were trimmed by 6 bases and 5 bases, with 13 bases remaining between them. This CDR3 has 13 residues. CDR3 coding DNA: TGTGCTAGTGGATTCTCTCTCGGGACTGAAGCTTTCTTT. Translating it yields CASGFSLGTEAFF.

The chain couples TRBV27 to TRBJ1-4, with D maybe TRBD1 (5 bases). The CDR3 length is 13 residues. The V end lost 8 bases, the J end lost 5 bases, and 12 bases lay between the germline ends. Germline V gene lookup returns CDR1 MNHEY and CDR2 SMNVEV (reference sequence). The CDR3 spells CASADRPNEKLFF. DNA of the CDR3: TGTGCCAGCGCAGACAGACCGAATGAAAAACTGTTTTTT.

This clone was counted between two and nine times. V is TRBV7-9 and J is TRBJ2-7; the match to TRBD2 covers 12 bases. V dropped 1 base and J dropped 5; count of bases not matched to a gene: 0. The CDR3 is made up of 14 amino acids. Germline CDR1 is SEHNR and CDR2 is FQNEAQ (reference sequence). CDR3: CASSLGLAGDEQYF. The CDR3, as DNA: TGTGCCAGCAGCTTAGGACTAGCGGGAGACGAGCAGTACTTC.

The chain uses TRBV7-3 and TRBJ2-3, with 7 bases that match TRBD1. Losses at the gene ends were 3 bases for V and 1 base for J; bases not matched to a gene: 4. The germline V gene encodes CDR1 SGHTA and CDR2 FQGTGA. The CDR3 has 15 residues. The chain's CDR3 is CASSFFGQGTDTQYF. The CDR3 coding sequence is TGTGCCAGCAGCTTCTTCGGACAGGGCACAGATACGCAGTATTTT.

This clone showed up just once. The rearrangement joins TRBV29-1 to TRBJ1-1, with D possibly being TRBD1 (5 bases). CDR3 size: 14 residues. V lost 7 bases and J 4 bases, leaving 19 bases between the germline ends. Germline V gene sequence: CDR1 SQVTM, CDR2 ANQGSEA. CDR3 amino acids: CSGDPTGGGTEAFF. CDR3 DNA: TGCAGCGGGGACCCGACGGGAGGCGGCACTGAAGCTTTCTTT.

J is TRBJ1-2 and V is TRBV5-4; D is unclear. CDR3 length: 14 residues. Between the trimmed V and J ends, which lost 2 bases and 0 bases, there was a span of 8 bases. CDR1 and CDR2 from the germline V gene are SGHNT and YYREEE (reference sequence). CDR3 amino acids: CASSFDNPNYGYTF. CDR3 sequence (DNA): TGTGCCAGCAGCTTTGACAACCCTAACTATGGCTACACCTTC.

The chain uses TRBV7-2 and TRBJ2-5, with 9 bases that match TRBD1. Germline lookup yields CDR1 SGHTA and CDR2 FQGNSA. The CDR3 runs 16 residues. V shed 2 bases, J shed 5 bases, and the junction held 9 bases outside the gene matches. CDR3 amino acids: CASSLSPGGQGETQYF. CDR3 sequence (DNA): TGTGCCAGCAGCTTATCTCCCGGTGGACAGGGGGAGACCCAGTACTTC.

On this clone itself: Germline and junction disagree at one end, which may indicate a read error. The chain employs TRBV7-7 and TRBJ1-2; the D gene is possibly TRBD1 (5 bases). The CDR3 contains 17 residues. Germline V gene sequence: CDR1 SSHAT, CDR2 FNYEAQ (reference sequence). The CDR3 sequence: CASSDLCQGRTNYGYTF. In DNA form, the CDR3 reads TGTGCTAGCAGCGACCTATGCCAGGGCAGGACTAACTATGGCTACACCTTC.

The gene calls are TRBV5-8 and TRBJ2-5; 9 bases match TRBD1. V gave up 3 bases and J gave up 4 bases; unmatched junction bases: 7. Germline V gene sequence: CDR1 SGHTS, CDR2 YDEGEE. This CDR3 comprises 15 residues. The CDR3 sequence: CASSSGQGVVETQYF. As DNA, the CDR3 is TGTGCCAGCAGCTCGGGACAGGGTGTGGTAGAGACCCAGTACTTC.

V and J are TRBV7-9 and TRBJ2-3, with TRBD2 identical over 9 bases. The CDR3 consists of 15 residues. Germline V gene lookup returns CDR1 SEHNR and CDR2 FQNEAQ (reference sequence). V lost 7 bases to trimming and J lost 5 bases; unmatched junction nucleotides: 10. The DNA of the CDR3 is TGTGCCAGCAACCCCCCCGGGACTAGCCTAGATACGCAGTATTTT. It yields the protein CASNPPGTSLDTQYF.

This clone appeared once. V gene TRBV6-4 combines with J gene TRBJ2-2; TRBD2 agrees at 13 bases. Germline-derived CDR1 and CDR2 are MRHNA and SNTAGT. With 4 bases clipped from V and 6 bases from J, the junction kept 5 bases outside the gene matches. The CDR3 covers 16 residues. The CDR3 nucleotides are TGTGCCAGCAGTGGGACTAGCGGGAGTTCGGCCGGGGAGCTGTTTTTT. Residues: CASSGTSGSSAGELFF.

The chain has TRBV4-2 and TRBJ2-2; possibly TRBD2 for D (6 bases). The V and J ends lost 3 bases and 0 bases respectively, with 14 bases between them. The V gene's germline CDR1 is LGHNA and CDR2 YNFKEQ. The CDR3 loop spans 17 amino acids. Here the CDR3 DNA reads TGTGCCAGCAGCCATCTACTAGCAGCCCCGAACACCGGGGAGCTGTTTTTT. It encodes CASSHLLAAPNTGELFF.

On this clone: A junction boundary mismatches the germline segment, possibly from a read error. The chain combines TRBV7-2 with TRBJ2-1; 9 bases agree with TRBD1. This CDR3 has 15 amino acids. CDR1 is SGHTA, CDR2 FQGNSA, per germline. The CDR3 coding sequence is TGTGCCAGCAGCCTGGGACAGGGCTCCCACAATGAGCAGTTCTTC. It specifies CASSLGQGSHNEQFF.

This chain links TRBV10-3 with TRBJ2-1; 14 nucleotides align to TRBD2. The CDR3 is made up of 18 amino acids. V was pared by 2 bases and J by 9 bases, with 12 bases of the junction left unmatched. CDR1 is ENHRY, CDR2 SYGVKD, per germline. CDR3 DNA sequence: TGTGCCATCAGTGAGGGACTAGCGGGGGGTACCACACGGGGTGAGCAGTTCTTC. It encodes CAISEGLAGGTTRGEQFF.